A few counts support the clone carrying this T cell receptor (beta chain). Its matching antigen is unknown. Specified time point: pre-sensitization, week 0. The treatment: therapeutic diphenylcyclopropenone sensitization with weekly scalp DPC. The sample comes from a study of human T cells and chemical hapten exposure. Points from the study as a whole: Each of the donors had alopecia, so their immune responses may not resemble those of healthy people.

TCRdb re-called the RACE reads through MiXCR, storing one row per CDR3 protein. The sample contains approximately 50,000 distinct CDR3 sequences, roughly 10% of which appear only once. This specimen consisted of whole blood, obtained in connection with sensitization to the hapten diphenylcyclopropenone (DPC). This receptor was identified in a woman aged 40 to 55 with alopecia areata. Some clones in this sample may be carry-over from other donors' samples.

CDR3 protein: CASSLRRVLNGYTF. CDR3 coding DNA: TGTGCCAGCAGTTTGCGGAGGGTTTTGAATGGCTACACCTTC. The chain combines TRBV28 with TRBJ1-2; D uncertain. The CDR3 spans 14 residues. V lost 3 bases and J 6 bases, leaving 14 bases between the germline ends. Germline lookup yields CDR1 MDHEN and CDR2 SYDVKM.